The 7 T cell receptor beta chains below were found in one sample sequenced in a study of blood T cells in healthy people across ages. Next came a second PCR, run for about 6 to 12 cycles, which used a sample-barcoded 5' primer along with a J-beta primer mix. In TCRdb, the 5' RACE reads were re-called with MiXCR into one record per CDR3 protein. The sample records 550,000 to 750,000 distinct CDR3 sequences, under 25% being singletons. The sample comprised blood. The receptors were gathered from a man between 70 and 80 years old in good health.

In its sample, this clonotype was seen a few times. This sequence joins TRBV10-2 and TRBJ2-7, with TRBD1 identical over 7 bases. CDR1 is WSHSY, CDR2 SAAADI, per germline. J gave up 3 bases and V 7 bases, and 12 bases lay outside the gene matches. This CDR3 has 15 residues. The DNA of the CDR3 is TGCGCCAGCAATACCTCGCCGGGACAGTACTACGAGCAGTACTTC. This translates into CASNTSPGQYYEQYF.

Only a few counts were recorded for this clonotype. The chain links TRBV3-1 to TRBJ2-5; 7 bases fit TRBD1. The DNA end is more similar to TRBJ2-7, so the J call may be wrong. Germline CDR1 LGHDT, CDR2 YNNKEL (reference sequence). The CDR3 is 14 residues long. This CDR3 is CASSKGDRDYEQYF. The CDR3 region has the DNA TGTGCCAGCAGCAAGGGTGACAGGGACTACGAGCAGTACTTC.

Only a few counts were recorded for this clonotype. This chain's CDR3 is CASSHLRDFTEAFF. The CDR3 DNA follows: TGTGCCAGCAGCCACTTAAGGGATTTCACTGAAGCTTTCTTT. The chain is built from TRBV3-1 and TRBJ1-1; D is unresolved. Germline-derived CDR1 and CDR2 are LGHDT and YNNKEL (reference sequence). The CDR3 has 14 amino acids. The V and J ends lost 3 bases and 4 bases respectively, with 12 bases between them. Based on the CDR3 plus reference TRBV3-1 and TRBJ1-1, the full variable domain is DTAVSQTPKYLVTQMGNDKSIKCEQNLGHDTMYWYKQDSKKFLKIMFSYNNKELIINETVPNRFSPKSPDKAHLNLHINSLELGDSAVYFCASSHLRDFTEAFFGQGTRLTVV.

The chain recombines TRBV28 with TRBJ1-4; D unresolved. V was pared by 5 bases and J by 7 bases, with 17 bases between. Germline-derived CDR1 and CDR2 are MDHEN and SYDVKM. The CDR3 totals 15 residues. This CDR3 is CASSPPVSLGEKLFF. The CDR3 DNA sequence: TGTGCCAGCAGTCCCCCAGTGTCCCTCGGTGAAAAACTGTTTTTT.

Only a few counts were recorded for this clonotype. V gene TRBV12-5 combines with J gene TRBJ1-2, with no clear D. V was shortened by 1 base and J by 4 bases, with 13 bases between the two germline ends. The CDR3 contains 15 residues. Per the germline V gene, CDR1 is LGHNT and CDR2 is FRNRAP. The CDR3, as DNA: TGTGCTAGTGGTTTGGACCGGATCGGGATCTATGGCTACACCTTC. Protein: CASGLDRIGIYGYTF.

The chain has TRBV9 and TRBJ2-5, with 10 bases fitting TRBD1. The germline V gene encodes CDR1 SGDLS and CDR2 YYNGEE. V gave up 0 bases and J gave up 2 bases; unmatched junction bases: 4. The CDR3 length is 16 residues. In DNA form, the CDR3 reads TGTGCCAGCAGCGTAGGCGGGACAGGGGCTCAAGAGACCCAGTACTTC. This codes for CASSVGGTGAQETQYF. Variable domain in full (rest from reference TRBV9 and TRBJ2-5): DSGVTQTPKHLITATGQRVTLRCSPRSGDLSVYWYQQSLDQGLQFLIQYYNGEERAKGNILERFSAQQFPDLHSELNLSSLELGDSALYFCASSVGGTGAQETQYFGPGTRLLVL.

This clonotype occurred many times. The V and J genes are TRBV5-1 and TRBJ2-7, with D unclear. Trimming cost V 1 base and J 4 bases, with 12 bases left between them. The germline gives CDR1 SGHRS, CDR2 YFSETQ. The length of the CDR3 is 14 residues. This CDR3 reads CASSLNSVGYEQYF. The CDR3, as DNA: TGCGCCAGCAGCTTGAATTCGGTAGGGTACGAGCAGTACTTC. Together with reference TRBV5-1 and TRBJ2-7, the CDR3 gives the full variable domain: KAGVTQTPRYLIKTRGQQVTLSCSPISGHRSVSWYQQTPGQGLQFLFEYFSETQRNKGNFPGRFSGRQFSNSRSEMNVSTLELGDSALYLCASSLNSVGYEQYFGPGTRLTVT.